A single sample is the source of the 17 T cell receptor beta chains below, sequenced in a study of regulatory T cells in long-lasting Graves disease. Construction of TCR beta libraries relied on iRepertoire HTBI primers and on Arm-PCR targeting CDR3 regions. TCRdb reprocessed the multiplex PCR reads with MiXCR, giving one entry per CDR3 protein. The sample holds approximately 500,000 distinct CDR3 sequences; about 22% are singletons and the top ten take roughly 7%. The time point was: persistent/refractory GD, antithyroid drugs over 5 years with positive TRAb. The TCR library was made from RNA that had been extracted from PBMCs in TRIzol. The input for sequencing was peripheral blood mononuclear cells (PBMCs), taken when the disease was refractory, from a patient treated with antithyroid drugs. These receptors were obtained from a female donor with Graves disease.

The chain recombines TRBV28 with TRBJ2-3, with TRBD2 matching 10 bases. Germline V gene lookup returns CDR1 MDHEN and CDR2 SYDVKM. Trimming removed 7 bases from V and 3 bases from J; junction bases left unmatched: 7. The CDR3 extends over 15 amino acids. The CDR3 DNA follows: TGTGCCAGCAAGGAAGCGGGGGGGAAAACAGATACGCAGTATTTT. It translates to CASKEAGGKTDTQYF.

V gene TRBV5-6 combines with J gene TRBJ1-3, with a weak D call TRBD1 (5 bases). Germline V gives CDR1 SGHDT, CDR2 YYEEEE. V was shortened by 2 bases and J by 4 bases, with 13 bases between the two germline ends. The CDR3 is made up of 15 amino acids. The DNA for the CDR3 is TGTGCCAGCAGCTTCGGGGGAGCTGGAGGAAACACCATATATTTT. It is translated as CASSFGGAGGNTIYF.

This clonotype was recorded at least ten times. The chain combines TRBV3-1 with TRBJ1-1; 9 bases match TRBD1. The CDR3 length is 14 residues. Germline trimming cut 4 bases from V and 4 bases from J; bases unmatched to any gene: 4. Germline CDR1 LGHDT, CDR2 YNNKEL (reference sequence). The CDR3 loop reads CASSRGQGGTEAFF. CDR3 nucleotide sequence: TGTGCCAGCAGCCGGGGACAGGGAGGCACTGAAGCTTTCTTT.

This clonotype was seen ten or more times. The genes are TRBV7-2 and TRBJ1-5, with D uncertain. Between the trimmed V and J ends, which lost 5 bases and 9 bases, there was a span of 14 bases. Germline loops: CDR1 SGHTA, CDR2 FQGNSA. The CDR3 length is 13 residues. This CDR3 reads CASSEDLGWPQHF. CDR3 nucleotide sequence: TGTGCCAGCAGCGAGGACTTGGGTTGGCCCCAGCATTTT.

This clonotype was counted a few times. This chain uses TRBV2 with TRBJ1-5; D perhaps matches TRBD1 (5 bases). The germline V and J ends were trimmed by 8 bases and 5 bases, with 16 bases remaining between them. Germline CDR1 reads SNHLY; CDR2 reads FYNNEI. The length of the CDR3 is 14 residues. In nucleotides, the CDR3 is TGTGCCAGCGGGGGGGGAGGCGGGGATCAGCCCCAGCATTTT. Its protein is CASGGGGGDQPQHF. The whole variable domain, filled in from reference TRBV2 and TRBJ1-5, reads EPEVTQTPSHQVTQMGQEVILRCVPISNHLYFYWYRQILGQKVEFLVSFYNNEISEKSEIFDDQFSVERPDGSNFTLKIRSTKLEDSAMYFCASGGGGGDQPQHFGDGTRLSIL.

The chain joins TRBV6-5 to TRBJ2-7; D not resolved. Trimming shortened V by 2 bases and J by 6 bases, and 17 bases separated the two germline ends. This CDR3 spans 15 amino acids. Germline CDR1 MNHEY, CDR2 SVGAGI. The CDR3 region is CASSYHRSSFSEQYF. CDR3 nucleotides: TGTGCCAGCAGTTACCATCGAAGTAGCTTCTCCGAGCAGTACTTC.

This clonotype was detected only a few times. The V and J genes are TRBV19 and TRBJ2-2; TRBD1 matches at 9 bases. The V and J ends lost 7 bases and 4 bases, in that order; junction bases with no gene match: 4. The CDR3 spans 14 residues. Germline values: CDR1 LNHDA, CDR2 SQIVND (reference sequence). CDR3 in DNA: TGTGCCAGTACCGACAGGGGGATCACCGGGGAGCTGTTTTTT. It is translated as CASTDRGITGELFF.

A note on this clonotype: A clone one base away is much larger, so this may be a read error. The chain is built from TRBV6-1 and TRBJ1-4; 8 bases are shared with TRBD1. Germline assignment: CDR1 MNHNS and CDR2 SASEGT. The CDR3 consists of 15 residues. The CDR3 DNA sequence: TGTGCCAGCAGCGGACAGGGACGTACTAATGAAAAACCGTTTTTT. It translates to CASSGQGRTNEKPFF.

The chain is built from TRBV6-5 and TRBJ1-6, with 8 positions matching TRBD1. The CDR3 spans 16 residues. After removal of 2 bases from V and 8 bases from J, the junction contained 8 bases not matched to a gene. Germline values: CDR1 MNHEY, CDR2 SVGAGI. The CDR3 region is CASSYQFGTGDSPLHF. The CDR3 DNA reads as TGTGCCAGCAGTTACCAGTTTGGGACAGGAGATTCACCCCTCCACTTT.

This clonotype has a handful of counts. The V gene is TRBV7-2, the J gene TRBJ2-2; 7 bases map to TRBD2. The trim removed 6 bases at V and 4 bases at J, leaving 2 bases unmatched. The germline V gene encodes CDR1 SGHTA and CDR2 FQGNSA. This CDR3 comprises 13 residues. This chain's CDR3 is CASRAGITGELFF. The CDR3 nucleotides read TGTGCCAGCAGAGCGGGAATCACCGGGGAGCTGTTTTTT. Based on the CDR3 plus reference TRBV7-2 and TRBJ2-2, the full variable domain is GAGVSQSPSNKVTEKGKDVELRCDPISGHTALYWYRQSLGQGLEFLIYFQGNSAPDKSGLPSDRFSAERTGGSVSTLTIQRTQQEDSAVYLCASRAGITGELFFGEGSRLTVL.

This clonotype was counted between two and nine times. The chain carries TRBV7-9 and TRBJ1-1, with D perhaps matching TRBD1 (5 bases). Germline V gives CDR1 SEHNR, CDR2 FQNEAQ (reference sequence). This CDR3 spans 16 amino acids. V lost 2 bases to trimming and J lost 3 bases, with 16 bases between them. The CDR3 DNA reads as TGTGCCAGCAGCTTAAGGGATTGGGGGATCGACACTGAAGCTTTCTTT. It specifies CASSLRDWGIDTEAFF.

V gene TRBV7-2 combines with J gene TRBJ2-2; 7 nucleotides line up with TRBD2. Looked up from germline, CDR1 is SGHTA and CDR2 is FQGNSA. Trimming removed 0 bases from V and 4 bases from J; junction bases left unmatched: 2. The CDR3 has 15 residues. The CDR3 reads CASSLAASGTGELFF. The CDR3 DNA reads as TGTGCCAGCAGCTTAGCAGCTAGCGGCACCGGGGAGCTGTTTTTT.

The chain is built from TRBV10-3 and TRBJ2-2; 7 bases match TRBD1. From germline, CDR1 is ENHRY and CDR2 SYGVKD. Losses at the gene ends were 6 bases for V and 1 base for J; bases not matched to a gene: 5. The CDR3 is 15 residues long. CDR3 region: CAIRRTGKNTGELFF. The CDR3 nucleotides read TGTGCCATCAGGAGGACAGGCAAGAACACCGGGGAGCTGTTTTTT.

This clonotype was counted only a few times. This chain connects TRBV7-8 to TRBJ2-5; 7 bases fit TRBD2. Germline V gene data show CDR1 as SGHVS and CDR2 as FQNEAQ. Trimming cost V 3 bases and J 2 bases; bases outside gene matches: 3. The CDR3 spans 14 residues. CDR3 DNA: TGTGCCAGCAGCTTCGGGGGGATACAAGAGACCCAGTACTTC. It is translated as CASSFGGIQETQYF.

This clonotype was found many times. The chain uses TRBV7-3 and TRBJ2-7; TRBD1 aligns across 9 bases. V dropped 5 bases and J dropped 6; count of bases not matched to a gene: 5. CDR1 is SGHTA and CDR2 is FQGTGA in the germline V gene. This CDR3 has 13 amino acids. The chain's CDR3 is CASSTGQGSEQYF. The CDR3 nucleotides are TGTGCCAGCAGCACGGGACAGGGTTCCGAGCAGTACTTC.

The rearrangement joins TRBV5-1 to TRBJ2-7; D is ambiguous. The germline V and J ends were trimmed by 1 base and 7 bases, with 12 bases remaining between them. The CDR3 has 13 amino acids. CDR1 SGHRS and CDR2 YFSETQ come from the germline V gene. The CDR3 region is CASSLTHDEEQYF. The CDR3 coding sequence is TGCGCCAGCAGCTTGACCCACGATGAGGAGCAGTACTTC.

Of note for this clonotype: Possible read error: a much larger clone is one base away. The chain joins TRBV7-2 to TRBJ2-7; D remains unclear. Per the germline V gene, CDR1 is SGHTA and CDR2 is FQGNSA. This CDR3 has 14 residues. The CDR3 here is CASSFVGLSHEQYF. CDR3 nucleotide sequence: TGTGCCAGCAGCTTCGTCGGCCTCTCCCACGAGCAGTACTTC. The full variable domain, with the rest looked up from reference TRBV7-2 and TRBJ2-7, is GAGVSQSPSNKVTEKGKDVELRCDPISGHTALYWYRQSLGQGLEFLIYFQGNSAPDKSGLPSDRFSAERTGGSVSTLTIQRTQQEDSAVYLCASSFVGLSHEQYFGPGTRLTVT.